This entry describes one T cell receptor (beta chain). Its antigen is not identified. PCR primers comprised 60 Vbeta and 13 Jbeta primers. TCRdb's copy holds only in-frame clones and misses some; the assay was immunoSEQ multiplex PCR. The sample lists over 85,000 clones, about 80% occurring once. The entry originates in a study of cytomegalovirus exposure and HLA in healthy donors. Germline loops: CDR1 SQVTM, CDR2 ANQGSEA. The CDR3 has 12 residues. The germline V and J ends were trimmed by 3 bases and 6 bases, with 10 bases remaining between them. General observations from the study: Available immune exposure information covered CMV serostatus only.

This clonotype was sampled from a man in his forties or fifties in good health and CMV-seronegative. The chain carries TRBV29-1 and TRBJ2-3; perhaps TRBD2 as D (5 bases). Sample: PBMCs. CDR3 sequence: CSVDLLGDTQYF. In DNA form, the CDR3 reads TGCAGCGTTGACCTACTAGGTGATACGCAGTATTTT.